This T cell receptor (beta chain) was retrieved from a study of blood T cell repertoires in COVID-19. In the study overall: Italy, Spain and the United States were the sources of the convalescent and acute COVID-19 samples. The analysed material was cDNA or gDNA that came from T cells, B-cell-depleted T cells, or PBMCs.

Original processing methods: The authors estimated nucleated cell counts from reference gene primer amplification. The table came from immunoSEQ multiplex PCR; TCRdb's copy has only in-frame clones and leaves some out. Clone size and the V and J calls come from that table; the DNA yielded D and trimming. The sample has about 68,000 clones; 86% are singletons. The germline V gene has CDR1 SGHTA and CDR2 FQGNSA. The V gene end was trimmed by 2 bases and the J gene end by 5 bases; junction bases not matched to a gene: 6. The CDR3 consists of 15 residues. Sequencing input: peripheral blood. The chain recombines TRBV7-2 with TRBJ2-1, with 7 bases lining up with TRBD2. This TCR derives from a woman in her fifties or sixties with acute or convalescent COVID-19. The chain's CDR3 is CASSLFGLADNEQFF. In DNA, the CDR3 is TGTGCCAGCAGCTTATTCGGGCTAGCGGACAATGAGCAGTTCTTC.